The present TCR beta chain was sequenced within a study of CD8+CD57+ T cells in acquired aplastic anemia. The wider study: When averaged, DNA from sorted CD4+ and CD8+ cells came to around 3.4 ug.

Sequencing involved patients with CD8+CD57+ cell expansion previously shown by flow cytometry. The CDR3 covers 12 residues. CDR1 is SGHVS, CDR2 FQNEAQ, per germline. This clonotype was detected ten times or more. One end of the junction fails to match germline, which may point to a read error. Both TCR beta VDJ combination and CDR3 sequence profiling were carried out. Genomic DNA was the template for this profiling. From the reads, TCRdb called clonotypes with MiXCR, one entry per CDR3 protein. Of some 170,000 distinct CDR3 sequences listed, 70% to 75% are singletons. The genes are TRBV7-8 and TRBJ2-7, with D possibly TRBD2 on 5 matching bases. The origin of this receptor is a human donor with aplastic anemia. The sequenced sample consisted of sorted CD4+, CD8+, or CD8+CD57+ T cells (not recorded which) from PBMCs. The CDR3: CASSLAGDEQYF. The CDR3 nucleotides read TGCGCCAGCAGCTTGGCCGGGGACGAGCAGTACTTC.